Sequencing of this T cell receptor beta chain was carried out in a study of spatial heterogeneity in lung cancer. General study results and limits: At tumor resection, ubiquitous expanded TCRs were detected in blood more often than later.

Individual TCR cDNA molecules each bore their own unique molecular identifier. TCRdb ran MiXCR on the 5' RACE reads and lists one entry per CDR3 protein. The sample includes about 3,800 distinct CDR3 sequences, around 8.4% of them seen just once. This clonotype qualifies as medium-sized. Its matching antigen is unknown. CDR3 length equals 15 residues. The V and J ends lost 5 bases and 3 bases, in that order; junction bases with no gene match: 10. Germline V gene lookup returns CDR1 SGHRS and CDR2 YFSETQ. Documented time point: sample taken at primary tumor resection. TCRs were sequenced from unsorted whole RNA of tumor, nontumor lung or PBMC. Untreated early-stage non-small cell lung cancer patients, approximately 76 in total, were the donors.

This sequence originates from a female donor with early-stage non-small cell lung cancer. The sample was PBMCs, taken at surgery. The J gene is TRBJ2-5, the V gene TRBV5-1, with 7 bases identical to TRBD1. As DNA, the CDR3 is TGCGCCAGCAGGCTTATACAGGGGACGAAAGAGACCCAGTACTTC. Translated: CASRLIQGTKETQYF.